This is a list of T cell receptor beta chains from one sample in a study of read filtering for tumor transcriptome and immune sequencing. TCRdb itself ran the reads through MiXCR, one entry per CDR3 protein. The sample gives some 19,000 distinct CDR3 sequences, more than 20% of which show up once; less than 25% is in the top ten. Sequencing was done on a sample of a population of CD138-negative cells sorted from bone marrow. Every receptor here comes from a donor aged 40 or older with multiple myeloma. Both conserved end residues are part of each CDR3. The D gene is left open where the match is weak. Clone sizes are given selectively: once, few, many, or a class where the clone is expanded.

D	length	size	V	J	CDR3	DNA
NA	12	many	TRBV18	TRBJ2-1	CASSPEVDEQFF	TGTGCCAGCTCACCTGAAGTTGATGAGCAGTTCTTC
NA	12	NA	TRBV7-8	TRBJ2-7	CASSRGGLEQYF	TGTGCCAGCAGCCGAGGGGGGCTCGAGCAGTACTTC
NA	15	many	TRBV14	TRBJ2-1	CASSRRGSSYNEQFF	TGTGCCAGCAGCCGGAGGGGGAGCTCCTACAATGAGCAGTTCTTC
TRBD2	12	NA	TRBV7-9	TRBJ2-7	CASDLGGDEQYF	TGTGCCAGTGACCTTGGGGGGGACGAGCAGTACTTC
NA	14	many	TRBV11-3	TRBJ1-1	CASSLPGTFIEAFF	TGTGCCAGCAGCTTACCAGGGACATTCATAGAAGCTTTCTTT
NA	14	few	TRBV18	TRBJ1-5	CASSPGRDNQPQHF	TGTGCCAGCTCGCCAGGACGGGACAATCAGCCCCAGCATTTT
TRBD1	16	many	TRBV29-1	TRBJ2-1	CSVETGGLNSGNEQFF	TGCAGCGTTGAAACAGGGGGCCTCAATTCGGGGAATGAGCAGTTCTTC
TRBD2	14	many	TRBV25-1	TRBJ2-1	CASIGTSGHNEQFF	TGTGCCAGCATTGGGACTAGCGGACACAATGAGCAGTTCTTC
NA	12	NA	TRBV5-1	TRBJ2-1	CASLRDYNEQFF	TGCGCCAGCTTGAGGGACTACAATGAGCAGTTCTTC
TRBD1	19	many	TRBV20-1	TRBJ1-5	CSARDQNTVGTAMGQPQHF	TGCAGTGCTAGAGATCAGAATACCGTGGGGACAGCCATGGGCCAGCCCCAGCATTTT
NA	14	NA	TRBV20-1	TRBJ2-3	CSASVSVATDTQYF	TGCAGTGCTAGTGTTAGCGTGGCTACAGATACGCAGTATTTT
TRBD1	14	many	TRBV20-1	TRBJ2-3	CSARDLTGDDTQYF	TGCAGTGCTAGAGACCTCACAGGGGACGATACGCAGTATTTT
NA	16	many	TRBV14	TRBJ2-1	CASSLLASSSYNEQFF	TGTGCCAGCAGCCTTCTAGCGAGCAGCTCCTACAATGAGCAGTTCTTC
NA	14	many	TRBV7-9	TRBJ1-5	CASSFGQLNQPQHF	TGTGCCAGCAGCTTCGGACAGCTCAATCAGCCCCAGCATTTT
NA	16	many	TRBV29-1	TRBJ2-1	CSVEDRGGFAYNEQFF	TGCAGCGTTGAAGACCGGGGCGGTTTTGCCTACAATGAGCAGTTCTTC
TRBD1	13	many	TRBV6-2/TRBV6-3	TRBJ1-1	CASTRTGNTEAFF	TGTGCCAGCACCCGGACAGGGAACACTGAAGCTTTCTTT
NA	14	many	TRBV7-3	TRBJ1-1	CASSLTGGGTEAFF	TGTGCCAGCAGCTTAACGGGAGGGGGTACTGAAGCTTTCTTT
NA	13	few	TRBV25-1	TRBJ2-5	CASSEPYDETQYF	TGTGCCAGCAGTGAACCGTACGATGAGACCCAGTACTTC
NA	13	many	TRBV29-1	TRBJ2-2	CSVRGTLTGELFF	TGCAGCGTTCGGGGTACTCTCACCGGGGAGCTGTTTTTT
TRBD1	17	medium-sized	TRBV28	TRBJ1-2	CASKQTGEPRYGTGYTF	TGTGCCAGCAAACAGACAGGGGAACCACGGTATGGAACGGGCTACACCTTC
NA	14	NA	TRBV12-3/TRBV12-4	TRBJ1-4	CASSLARLGVKLFF	TGTGCCAGCAGTTTAGCCAGGCTGGGGGTAAAACTGTTTTTT
TRBD1	12	many	TRBV29-1	TRBJ2-7	CSVEGGTGSKYF	TGCAGCGTAGAGGGCGGGACAGGGTCAAAGTACTTC
NA	13	NA	TRBV12-3/TRBV12-4	TRBJ2-1	CASSLTTVGEQFF	TGTGCCAGCAGCCTAACAACAGTGGGTGAGCAGTTCTTC
TRBD2	15	NA	TRBV28	TRBJ2-1	CASSLRASGYNEQFF	TGTGCCAGCAGTTTAAGGGCTAGCGGATACAATGAGCAGTTCTTC
TRBD2	18	many	TRBV28	TRBJ2-2	CASRPGSGRVRLAGELFF	TGTGCCAGCAGGCCCGGGAGCGGGAGGGTACGATTGGCCGGGGAGCTGTTTTTT
NA	13	NA	TRBV7-3	TRBJ2-5	CASSPQSGETQYF	TGTGCCAGCAGCCCCCAAAGCGGAGAGACCCAGTACTTC